The next 5 T cell receptor beta chains were all read from a single sample in a study of immune aging and cytomegalovirus after organ transplant. Cells were captured in microwells, and libraries were made with BD Rhapsody targeted mRNA and AbSeq chemistry. Each CDR3 protein gets one entry after TCRdb re-called the single-cell sequencing reads with MiXCR. The table shows about 20,000 distinct CDR3 sequences, with around 33% occurring only once. The time point: five sample-tagged time points from pre-transplant (day -1) to day 368 post-transplant, pooled. For these TCRs, the target antigens are not known. Sequences were derived from CMV peptide-activated CD4+ and CD8+ T cells sorted from blood, sampled at five time points, pooled. The subset was: sorted CD8+CD137+ and CD4+CD154+ T cells after about 12 h CMV IE-1 peptide stimulation. These receptors were obtained from a female donor who had a heart transplant and CMV viremia.

This clonotype is classed as medium-sized. J is TRBJ2-1 and V is TRBV25-1; 7 bases align to TRBD1. The germline CDR1 and CDR2 sequences are MGHDK and SYGVNS. The CDR3 extends over 15 amino acids. The junction had 5 bases not matched to a gene; V was cut back by 2 bases and J by 4 bases. The chain's CDR3 is CASSEPGQSYNEQFF. The CDR3 coding sequence is TGTGCCAGCAGTGAACCGGGACAGAGTTACAATGAGCAGTTCTTC. Variable domain in full (rest from reference TRBV25-1 and TRBJ2-1): EADIYQTPRYLVIGTGKKITLECSQTMGHDKMYWYQQDPGMELHLIHYSYGVNSTEKGDLSSESTVSRIRTEHFPLTLESARPSHTSQYLCASSEPGQSYNEQFFGPGTRLTVL.

This chain uses TRBV7-9 with TRBJ2-5; D is unresolved. Looked up from germline, CDR1 is SEHNR and CDR2 is FQNEAQ (reference sequence). The CDR3 covers 14 residues. V gave up 2 bases and J gave up 2 bases, with 9 bases separating them. CDR3 bases: TGTGCCAGCAGCTTATATGCTGGGCAAGAGACCCAGTACTTC. This codes for CASSLYAGQETQYF.

This clonotype was seen a few times. This chain joins TRBV6-2 or TRBV6-3 and TRBJ1-2, with D perhaps TRBD1 (5 bases). V shed 4 bases and J shed 0 bases, with 9 bases lying between them. The V gene's germline CDR1 is MNHEY and CDR2 SVGEGT. This CDR3 contains 14 residues. The CDR3 region has the DNA TGTGCCAGCAGTTTCGGAGGGGCTAACTATGGCTACACCTTC. Its translation is CASSFGGANYGYTF.

This clonotype was counted a few times. A much larger clonotype is one base distant, so this may be a read error. V is TRBV19 and J is TRBJ1-5, with D uncertain. Germline loops: CDR1 LNHDA, CDR2 SQIVND (reference sequence). The CDR3 totals 14 residues. The CDR3: CASISRSSNRPQHF. In nucleotides, the CDR3 is TGTGCCAGTATTTCGAGGTCAAGCAATCGGCCCCAGCATTTT.

With respect to this clonotype: The junction and the germline gene differ at one end; a read error may be behind it. This chain connects TRBV10-3 to TRBJ2-3, with 8 positions matching TRBD2. This CDR3 has 13 residues. Per germline, CDR1 ENHRY and CDR2 SYGVKD. The CDR3, as DNA: TGTGTCATCACGGGGGGGGGCACAGATACGCAGTATTTT. It translates to CVITGGGTDTQYF.